The rows below give T cell receptor beta chains drawn from one sample of a study of blood T cell repertoires in COVID-19. Libraries were prepared by immunoSEQ multiplex PCR; TCRdb keeps only in-frame clonotypes and omits some of them. The top ten hold 8.4% of the sample, which has 160,000 or so clones, more than 75% seen once. Sequencing was carried out using peripheral blood. The receptors shown here come from a woman aged 65 to 85 with acute or convalescent COVID-19. Each CDR3 is given with its conserved first and last residue. D genes are given only for firm matches. Rows give clone size only sometimes, using once, few, many, or a class for an expanded clone.

V gene: TRBV7-3
clone size: -
D gene: -
J gene: TRBJ1-3
CDR3 protein: CASSPGQSGNTIYF
CDR3 DNA: TGTGCCAGCAGCCCTGGACAGTCTGGAAACACCATATATTTT

V gene: TRBV4-1
clone size: -
D gene: TRBD1
J gene: TRBJ2-7
CDR3 protein: CASSLSGQGIYEQYF
CDR3 DNA: TGCGCCAGCAGCCTATCGGGACAGGGTATCTACGAGCAGTACTTC

V gene: TRBV19
clone size: -
D gene: -
J gene: TRBJ2-5
CDR3 protein: CASSVRHRETQYF
CDR3 DNA: TGTGCCAGTAGTGTCAGACATCGAGAGACCCAGTACTTC

V gene: TRBV4-2
clone size: -
D gene: TRBD1
J gene: TRBJ2-7
CDR3 protein: CASSQDDRGYEQYF
CDR3 DNA: TGTGCCAGCAGCCAAGATGACAGGGGCTACGAGCAGTACTTC

V gene: TRBV19
clone size: -
D gene: TRBD1
J gene: TRBJ1-5
CDR3 protein: CASSMFGQGAGYSNQPQHF
CDR3 DNA: TGTGCCAGTAGTATGTTTGGACAGGGGGCTGGATATAGCAATCAGCCCCAGCATTTT

V gene: TRBV12-3/TRBV12-4
clone size: few
D gene: TRBD1
J gene: TRBJ1-6
CDR3 protein: CASSWDRNSPLHF
CDR3 DNA: TGTGCCAGCAGTTGGGACAGGAATTCACCCCTCCACTTT

V gene: TRBV6-6
clone size: -
D gene: TRBD1
J gene: TRBJ2-7
CDR3 protein: CASTLQGGSYYEQYF
CDR3 DNA: TGTGCCAGCACCCTACAGGGGGGATCATACTACGAGCAGTACTTC

V gene: TRBV30
clone size: -
D gene: -
J gene: TRBJ1-5
CDR3 protein: CACGTGNNQPQHF
CDR3 DNA: TGTGCCTGCGGTACAGGGAACAATCAGCCCCAGCATTTT

V gene: TRBV24-1
clone size: -
D gene: -
J gene: TRBJ2-5
CDR3 protein: CATSDLLETQYF
CDR3 DNA: TGTGCCACCAGTGATTTGCTAGAGACCCAGTACTTC

V gene: TRBV30
clone size: -
D gene: TRBD2
J gene: TRBJ2-1
CDR3 protein: CAWSESGRPYNEQFF
CDR3 DNA: TGTGCCTGGAGTGAAAGCGGGAGGCCCTACAATGAGCAGTTCTTC